A single sample is the source of the 26 T cell receptor beta chains below, sequenced in a study of blood T cell repertoires in COVID-19. Sequencing was performed with immunoSEQ multiplex PCR; in TCRdb, only in-frame clones are kept and a portion is missing. There are around 170,000 clones in the sample; approximately 83% occur only once, and approximately 1.5% lies in the top ten. The specimen was peripheral blood. These receptors all stem from a human donor in a cohort sampled during active COVID-19.

The chain carries TRBV25-1 and TRBJ2-3, with D tentatively TRBD1 (5 bases). CDR3 length equals 15 residues. The germline V gene encodes CDR1 MGHDK and CDR2 SYGVNS. With 3 bases removed from V and 2 bases from J, the gap between germline ends came to 12 bases. This CDR3 is CASSDSTGTTDTQYF. The DNA of the CDR3 is TGTGCCAGCAGTGATAGCACAGGTACCACAGATACGCAGTATTTT.

The chain combines TRBV7-6 with TRBJ2-1; weak D call: TRBD2 (6 bases). Trimming pared 2 bases from V and 2 bases from J, leaving 16 bases between. Germline values: CDR1 SGHVS, CDR2 FNYEAQ. The CDR3 sequence is 17 residues long. The CDR3 here is CASSLYLAGPAYNEQFF. The CDR3 region has the DNA TGTGCCAGCAGCTTATATCTCGCGGGGCCGGCCTACAATGAGCAGTTCTTC.

To note about this clone: The sample holds other DNA sequences that translate to the same CDR3. The chain is built from TRBV7-2 and TRBJ2-7; D not certain. The CDR3 spans 13 residues. V was cut by 1 base and J by 2 bases, with 6 bases left in between. Germline CDR1 SGHTA, CDR2 FQGNSA. CDR3 amino acids: CASSLGRTYEQYF. CDR3 DNA: TGTGCCAGCAGCTTAGGGCGGACCTACGAGCAGTACTTC. Full variable domain (remainder filled in from reference TRBV7-2 and TRBJ2-7): GAGVSQSPSNKVTEKGKDVELRCDPISGHTALYWYRQSLGQGLEFLIYFQGNSAPDKSGLPSDRFSAERTGGSVSTLTIQRTQQEDSAVYLCASSLGRTYEQYFGPGTRLTVT.

This clone was observed a single time. The V and J genes are TRBV6-4 and TRBJ2-1, with D possibly matching TRBD2 (6 bases). Germline V CDR1 and CDR2: MRHNA, SNTAGT. This CDR3 is 12 amino acids long. The V end was cut by 2 bases, the J end by 12 bases, with 11 bases between. The CDR3 sequence: CASSDGRIRQFF. DNA for the CDR3: TGTGCCAGCAGTGACGGGAGGATAAGGCAGTTCTTC.

J is TRBJ2-1 and V is TRBV19, with a weak D call TRBD2 (6 bases). V lost 6 bases and J lost 9, with 15 bases in between. This CDR3 has 13 residues. CDR1 is LNHDA, CDR2 SQIVND, per germline (reference sequence). The CDR3 loop reads CASRQLGAGEQFF. In nucleotides, the CDR3 is TGTGCCAGTAGGCAACTAGGAGCGGGTGAGCAGTTCTTC.

J is TRBJ2-3 and V is TRBV5-1; possibly TRBD2 for D (5 bases). Per the germline V gene, CDR1 is SGHRS and CDR2 is YFSETQ. V lost 3 bases to trimming and J lost 1 base, with 9 bases between them. The CDR3 totals 14 residues. CDR3 sequence reads: CASSYLEGTDTQYF. DNA for the CDR3: TGCGCCAGCAGCTACCTGGAGGGCACAGATACGCAGTATTTT.

CDR3 amino acids: CASSLPPYEQYF. In DNA form, the CDR3 reads TGTGCCAGCAGTCTCCCTCCTTACGAGCAGTACTTC. The gene calls are TRBV28 and TRBJ2-7; no clear D gene. The germline V gene has CDR1 MDHEN and CDR2 SYDVKM. This CDR3 is built from 12 residues. Trimming shortened V by 5 bases and J by 4 bases, and 9 bases separated the two germline ends.

This clone turned up a few times. An end of the junction does not agree with germline; a read error may underlie this. The V and J genes are TRBV7-7 and TRBJ2-1, with a possible D match to TRBD1 (5 bases). This CDR3 contains 13 residues. Germline loops: CDR1 SSHAT, CDR2 FNYEAQ (reference sequence). This CDR3 is CASSLNQGDEQFF. In nucleotides, the CDR3 is TGTGCTAGCAGCCTAAACCAGGGTGATGAGCAGTTCTTC.

The rearrangement joins TRBV12-3 or TRBV12-4 to TRBJ2-7, with 10 bases matching TRBD1. With V trimmed by 7 bases and J by 6 bases, 6 bases remained unmatched. CDR3 length: 13 residues. CDR3 sequence reads: CASKGTGAGEQYF. CDR3 nucleotides: TGTGCCAGCAAGGGGACAGGGGCAGGCGAGCAGTACTTC.

The V gene is TRBV25-1, the J gene TRBJ1-1; 10 nucleotides match TRBD1. The CDR3 is 16 residues long. Per the germline V gene, CDR1 is MGHDK and CDR2 is SYGVNS. The junction had 7 bases not matched to a gene; V was cut back by 5 bases and J by 1 base. CDR3: CASSSWDRGENTEAFF. The CDR3 nucleotides are TGTGCCAGCAGTTCCTGGGACAGGGGCGAGAACACTGAAGCTTTCTTT.

The chain combines TRBV28 with TRBJ1-5, with a possible D match to TRBD1 (5 bases). From germline, CDR1 is MDHEN and CDR2 SYDVKM. This CDR3 is 12 amino acids long. V lost 6 bases, J lost 7 bases, and 10 bases lay in between. The CDR3 DNA sequence: TGTGCCAGCAGCCGCGGGGCCCAGCCCCAGCATTTT. It yields the protein CASSRGAQPQHF.

The chain is built from TRBV6-2 or TRBV6-3 and TRBJ2-7, with TRBD2 identical over 10 bases. Losses at the gene ends were 6 bases for V and 5 bases for J; bases not matched to a gene: 7. Per the germline V gene, CDR1 is MNHEY and CDR2 is SVGEGT. This CDR3 has 14 amino acids. The chain's CDR3 is CASSLAGEVHEQYF. The CDR3 DNA reads as TGTGCCAGCAGCCTAGCGGGGGAGGTCCACGAGCAGTACTTC.

The gene calls are TRBV6-4 and TRBJ2-7; 11 positions agree with TRBD1. Unmatched junction bases numbered 9, after V lost 4 bases and J lost 4 bases. This CDR3 contains 16 residues. Germline values: CDR1 MRHNA, CDR2 SNTAGT. This chain's CDR3 is CASSGARDRGVYEQYF. As DNA, the CDR3 is TGTGCCAGCAGTGGCGCCCGGGACAGGGGGGTTTACGAGCAGTACTTC.

V is TRBV27 and J is TRBJ1-6; perhaps TRBD1 as D (6 bases). The germline gives CDR1 MNHEY, CDR2 SMNVEV (reference sequence). This CDR3 has 14 amino acids. V was pared by 6 bases and J by 3 bases, with 9 bases between. As DNA, the CDR3 is TGTGCCAGCAGGGTACAGGGCTATAATTCACCCCTCCACTTT. Encoded protein: CASRVQGYNSPLHF.

The V call is TRBV3-1 (or the pseudogene TRBV3-2), the J call TRBJ1-5; D may be TRBD1 (6 bases). V shed 4 bases and J shed 1 base, with 8 bases lying between them. CDR3 length: 14 residues. Germline CDR1 reads LGHDT; CDR2 reads YNNKEL (reference sequence). Here the CDR3 DNA reads TGTGCCAGCAGCCCACAGGGCAGCAATCAGCCCCAGCATTTT. This sequence encodes CASSPQGSNQPQHF.

This sequence joins TRBV4-3 and TRBJ2-1; 8 positions agree with TRBD2. V was pared by 1 base and J by 7 bases, with 6 bases of the junction left unmatched. This CDR3 has 15 amino acids. Germline CDR1 reads LGHNA; CDR2 reads YSLEER. CDR3 in DNA: TGCGCCAGCAGCCAAGGCGGGGGGCTGAGGAATGAGCAGTTCTTC. Translated: CASSQGGGLRNEQFF.

The V call is TRBV19, the J call TRBJ2-4; 7 bases are shared with TRBD1. The CDR3 has 15 residues. The J segment lost 0 bases and the V segment lost 7 bases, leaving 6 bases of the junction unmatched. Per germline, CDR1 LNHDA and CDR2 SQIVND (reference sequence). CDR3 protein: CASTPTGSAKNIQYF. CDR3 nucleotide sequence: TGTGCCAGTACTCCGACAGGGTCAGCCAAAAACATTCAGTACTTC.

CDR3 sequence: CASSQWTSGLAKNIQYF. The DNA of the CDR3 is TGTGCCAGCAGCCAATGGACTAGCGGGCTAGCCAAAAACATTCAGTACTTC. This chain uses TRBV3-1 (or the pseudogene TRBV3-2) with TRBJ2-4, with 11 nucleotides matching TRBD2. Germline V CDR1 and CDR2: LGHDT, YNNKEL (reference sequence). The length of the CDR3 is 17 residues. J lost 0 bases, V lost 2 bases, and 3 bases had no gene match.

The chain uses TRBV6-5 and TRBJ2-7, with 8 bases fitting TRBD1. J gave up 7 bases and V 7 bases, and 12 bases lay outside the gene matches. The CDR3 runs to 14 residues. The germline V gene has CDR1 MNHEY and CDR2 SVGAGI. DNA for the CDR3: TGTGCCAGCACCACGGGACAGGATAAGGGGGAGCAGTACTTC. It encodes CASTTGQDKGEQYF.

In DNA form, the CDR3 reads TGCGCCAGCAGCCAAGAGGTCGGGACTAACACCGGGGAGCTGTTTTTT. Amino acid sequence: CASSQEVGTNTGELFF. The J gene is TRBJ2-2, the V gene TRBV4-3, with D tentatively TRBD2 (6 bases). CDR1 and CDR2 (germline): LGHNA, YSLEER. V shed 0 bases and J shed 2 bases, with 10 bases lying between them. CDR3 length equals 16 residues.

This chain uses TRBV13 with TRBJ2-5, with a tentative D call TRBD1 (5 bases). This CDR3 is 13 amino acids long. Trimming took off 1 base at V and 4 bases at J, with 7 bases between the two ends. The germline V gene encodes CDR1 PRHDT and CDR2 FYEKMQ (reference sequence). The CDR3, as DNA: TGTGCCAGCAGCTTAGTCCAGGGAGAGACCCAGTACTTC. It codes for CASSLVQGETQYF.

The V call is TRBV5-4, the J call TRBJ1-2; 11 positions agree with TRBD1. This CDR3 is 16 amino acids long. CDR1 is SGHNT and CDR2 is YYREEE in the germline V gene (reference sequence). V was clipped by 4 bases and J by 4 bases; unmatched bases: 9. CDR3 protein: CASSPGDRGVLYGYTF. The DNA for the CDR3 is TGTGCCAGCAGCCCCGGGGACAGGGGGGTCCTCTATGGCTACACCTTC.

J is TRBJ2-7 and V is TRBV3-1 (or the pseudogene TRBV3-2); no clear D gene. CDR3 size: 14 residues. Germline CDR1 reads LGHDT; CDR2 reads YNNKEL (reference sequence). With 3 bases removed from V and 2 bases from J, the gap between germline ends came to 11 bases. For the CDR3, the DNA is TGTGCCAGCAGCCAGACCCCTAGAACCTACGAGCAGTACTTC. Protein: CASSQTPRTYEQYF.

The J gene is TRBJ2-1, the V gene TRBV6-4, with TRBD2 identical over 8 bases. V lost 2 bases and J lost 10; bases outside the gene matches: 7. Germline V lookup: CDR1 MRHNA, CDR2 SNTAGT. The CDR3 has 14 residues. CDR3 region: CASSDERGIGEQFF. The CDR3 DNA is TGTGCCAGCAGTGACGAGCGGGGGATTGGCGAGCAGTTCTTC.

The chain couples TRBV28 to TRBJ2-7; D not certain. Trimming took off 7 bases at V and 2 bases at J, with 9 bases between the two ends. The germline CDR1 and CDR2 sequences are MDHEN and SYDVKM. The CDR3 totals 12 residues. This CDR3 reads CASNTSPYEQYF. In DNA, the CDR3 is TGTGCCAGCAACACATCTCCCTACGAGCAGTACTTC.

This clone occurred a few times. The V and J genes are TRBV5-1 and TRBJ2-5, with D possibly TRBD2 on 6 matching bases. Per the germline V gene, CDR1 is SGHRS and CDR2 is YFSETQ. The CDR3 loop spans 16 amino acids. Trimming stripped 4 bases from V and 1 base from J, with 17 bases between. CDR3 sequence (DNA): TGCGCCAGCAGCCCAACAACGGGGGATCGCCAAGAGACCCAGTACTTC. Encoded protein: CASSPTTGDRQETQYF.